This paragraph reports one T cell receptor (beta chain). Its antigen is as yet unknown. TCRdb independently ran MiXCR on the 5' RACE reads; one entry per CDR3 protein. The sample lists 250,000 to 300,000 distinct CDR3 sequences; 8.7% were seen once. The source of the sample is a study of T cells after yellow fever vaccination. Whole-study results and caveats: Subsequent to the booster, the majority of primary-vaccination clones reappeared (around 96% CD4, approximately 90% CD8).

The CDR3 totals 14 residues. In germline, CDR1 is SGHDT, CDR2 YYEEEE. V lost 6 bases and J 3 bases, leaving 13 bases between the germline ends. The rearrangement joins TRBV5-6 to TRBJ2-1; possibly TRBD2 for D (5 bases). This clonotype was obtained from a man younger than 30 who received the YFV17D yellow fever vaccine. This specimen consisted of CD4+ T cells sorted from PBMCs, obtained 5 days after the yellow fever booster vaccination. CDR3 amino acids: CASNSGYRYNEQFF. DNA for the CDR3: TGTGCCAGCAACTCGGGGTATCGCTACAATGAGCAGTTCTTC.